The T cell receptor beta chain described here comes from a study of identical twins. Overall study findings and caveats: A lower insertion count was a feature of abundant cord blood beta clonotypes, with no such feature in memory repertoires. Weaker excess twin sharing was observed in beta out-of-frame sequences.

This clonotype was seen a few times. Its antigen is undetermined. Everyone who donated was a healthy Caucasian. CDR3 length equals 12 residues. The V gene's germline CDR1 is MGHDK and CDR2 SYGVNS. V gave up 6 bases and J gave up 6 bases, with 9 bases separating them. It was template switching that added a universal primer site, and there were unique molecular identifiers on the cDNA. TCRdb fed the 5' RACE reads into MiXCR, producing one record per CDR3 protein. This table holds about 300,000 distinct CDR3 sequences, roughly an eighth found once. These data were likewise used in another study, on yellow fever vaccine responses in identical twins.

The chain is built from TRBV25-1 and TRBJ2-1; maybe TRBD2 (6 bases). The sequence was obtained from a woman aged 18-35 years in good health. The sequenced material came from CD8+ T cells sorted from blood. The chain's CDR3 is CASREGPNEQFF. The DNA of the CDR3 is TGTGCCAGCAGGGAGGGGCCCAATGAGCAGTTCTTC.